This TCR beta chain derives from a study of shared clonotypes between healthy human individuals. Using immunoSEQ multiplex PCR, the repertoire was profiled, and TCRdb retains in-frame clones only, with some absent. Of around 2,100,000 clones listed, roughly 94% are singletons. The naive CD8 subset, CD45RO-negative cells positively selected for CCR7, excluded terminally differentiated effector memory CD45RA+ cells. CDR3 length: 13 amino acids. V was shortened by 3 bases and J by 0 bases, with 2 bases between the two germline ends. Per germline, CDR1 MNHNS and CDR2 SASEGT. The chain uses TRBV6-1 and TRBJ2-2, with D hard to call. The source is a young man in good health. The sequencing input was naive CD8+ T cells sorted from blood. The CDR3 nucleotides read TGTGCCAGCAGTGAGACGAACACCGGGGAGCTGTTTTTT. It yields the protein CASSETNTGELFF.